This is a list of T cell receptor beta chains from one sample in a study of cytomegalovirus exposure and HLA in healthy donors. Clones were read by immunoSEQ multiplex PCR, and TCRdb kept only the in-frame ones, dropping some. The table shows about 190,000 clones, with about 83% occurring only once. The sequenced sample consisted of PBMCs. The origin of the receptors is a woman in her twenties or thirties in good health and CMV-seropositive. Each CDR3 is given with its conserved first and last residue. D genes are given only for firm matches. Clone sizes are given selectively: once, few, many, or a class where the clone is expanded.

j_call d_call clone_size v_call cdr3_nt cdr3_aa
TRBJ1-1 TRBD1 NA TRBV28 TGTGCCAGCAGTTTCGGGACAGAGACCACTGAAGCTTTCTTT CASSFGTETTEAFF
TRBJ1-1 NA NA TRBV18 TGTGCCAGCTCACAAGGGACAACGGGGAACACTGAAGCTTTCTTT CASSQGTTGNTEAFF
TRBJ2-5 NA NA TRBV7-9 TGTGCCAGCAGCTTTGAGTCGGTACCGGAGACCCAGTACTTC CASSFESVPETQYF
TRBJ2-7 NA NA TRBV27 TGTGCCAGCAGTTCGAGACTATCCCCTCCCTACGAGCAGTACTTC CASSSRLSPPYEQYF
TRBJ1-1 TRBD1 NA TRBV20-1 TGCAGTGCTTCAAACAGGGGAGAAGCTTTCTTT CSASNRGEAFF
TRBJ1-2 NA NA TRBV28 TGTGCCAGCATTCGTCGAGAGGGACTAACCTATGGCTACACCTTC CASIRREGLTYGYTF
TRBJ1-1 TRBD1 NA TRBV29-1 TGCAGCGTTGAGGGGGACAGGGAGAATATGAACACTGAAGCTTTCTTT CSVEGDRENMNTEAFF
TRBJ2-7 NA NA TRBV7-9 TGTGCCAGCAGCTTAAACTTTTCCCCCTACGAGCAGTACTTC CASSLNFSPYEQYF
TRBJ2-7 TRBD1 few TRBV19 TGTGCCAGTAGTATATCCCTTCCCTGGACAGGGGGCTACGAGCAGTACTTC CASSISLPWTGGYEQYF
TRBJ2-7 NA NA TRBV28 TGTGCCAGCAGTCCGGACAGTGTTCCCCGGGACGAGCAGTACTTC CASSPDSVPRDEQYF